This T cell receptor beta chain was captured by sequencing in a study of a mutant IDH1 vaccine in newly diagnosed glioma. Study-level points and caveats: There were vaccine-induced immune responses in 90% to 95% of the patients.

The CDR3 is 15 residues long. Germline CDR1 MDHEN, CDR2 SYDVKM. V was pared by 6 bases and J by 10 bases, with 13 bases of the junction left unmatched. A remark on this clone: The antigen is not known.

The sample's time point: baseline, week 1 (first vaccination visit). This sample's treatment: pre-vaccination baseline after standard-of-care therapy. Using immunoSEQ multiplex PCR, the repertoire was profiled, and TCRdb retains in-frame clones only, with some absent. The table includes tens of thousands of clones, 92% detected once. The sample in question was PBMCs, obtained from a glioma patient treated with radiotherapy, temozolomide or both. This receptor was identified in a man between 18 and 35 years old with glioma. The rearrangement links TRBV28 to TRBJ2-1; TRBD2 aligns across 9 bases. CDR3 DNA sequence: TGTGCCAGCAGCCCCAGGGGCGGGAGGGCTTTAGAGCAGTTCTTC. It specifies CASSPRGGRALEQFF.